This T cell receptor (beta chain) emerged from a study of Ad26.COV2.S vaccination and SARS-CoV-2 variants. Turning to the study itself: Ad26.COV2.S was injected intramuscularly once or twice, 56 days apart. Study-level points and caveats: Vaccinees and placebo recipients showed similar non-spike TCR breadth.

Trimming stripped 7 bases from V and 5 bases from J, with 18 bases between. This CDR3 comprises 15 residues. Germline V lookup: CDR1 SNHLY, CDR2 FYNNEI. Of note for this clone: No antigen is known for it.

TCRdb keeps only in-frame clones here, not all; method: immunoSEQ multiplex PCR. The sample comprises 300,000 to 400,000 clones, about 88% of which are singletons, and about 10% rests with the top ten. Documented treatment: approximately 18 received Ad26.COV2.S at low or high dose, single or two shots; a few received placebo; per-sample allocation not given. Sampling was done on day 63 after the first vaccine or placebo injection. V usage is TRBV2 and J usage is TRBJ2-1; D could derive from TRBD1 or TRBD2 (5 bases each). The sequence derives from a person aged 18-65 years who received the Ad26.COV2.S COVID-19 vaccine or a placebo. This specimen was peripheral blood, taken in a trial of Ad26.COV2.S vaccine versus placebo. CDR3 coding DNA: TGTGCCAGCACCTCGTCGAGGGACCGGAACAATGAGCAGTTCTTC. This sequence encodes CASTSSRDRNNEQFF.